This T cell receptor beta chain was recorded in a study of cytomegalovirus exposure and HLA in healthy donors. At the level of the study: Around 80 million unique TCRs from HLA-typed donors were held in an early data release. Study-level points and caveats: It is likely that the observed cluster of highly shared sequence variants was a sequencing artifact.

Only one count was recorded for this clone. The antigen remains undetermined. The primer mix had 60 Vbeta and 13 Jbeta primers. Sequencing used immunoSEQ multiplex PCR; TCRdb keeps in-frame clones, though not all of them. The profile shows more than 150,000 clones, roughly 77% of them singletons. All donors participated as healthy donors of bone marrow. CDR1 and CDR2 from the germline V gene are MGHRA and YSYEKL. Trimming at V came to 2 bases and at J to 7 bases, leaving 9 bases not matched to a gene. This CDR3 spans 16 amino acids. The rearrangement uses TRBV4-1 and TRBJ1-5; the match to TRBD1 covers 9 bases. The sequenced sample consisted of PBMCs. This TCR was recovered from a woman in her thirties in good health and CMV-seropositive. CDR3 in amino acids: CASSQPPGQGQQPQHF. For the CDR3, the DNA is TGCGCCAGCAGCCAACCACCGGGACAGGGACAACAGCCCCAGCATTTT.